Listed below are T cell receptor beta chains from one sample, sequenced in a study of blood T cell repertoires in COVID-19. Clones were read by immunoSEQ multiplex PCR, and TCRdb kept only the in-frame ones, dropping some. Among 23,000 or so clones listed, roughly 89% were seen once. Sequenced sample: peripheral blood. Receptors were obtained from a woman aged 70-85 years with active COVID-19. Both conserved end residues are part of each CDR3. The D gene is left open where the match is weak. A row's size may be missing; if present it is once, few, many or a size class.

>TRBD1|TRBV4-2|TRBJ1-6|NA
CASSPVRDRGDSPLHF
TGTGCCAGCAGCCCGGTCCGGGACAGGGGTGACTCACCCCTCCACTTT
>NA|TRBV7-6|TRBJ1-6|NA
CASSPTGSPLHF
TGTGCCAGCAGCCCTACTGGTTCACCCCTCCACTTT
>TRBD2|TRBV28|TRBJ2-7|once
CASRLAGGNSYEQYF
TGTGCCAGCAGACTAGCGGGGGGAAACTCCTACGAGCAGTACTTC
>NA|TRBV5-1|TRBJ2-1|NA
CASSTGHSYNEQFF
TGCGCCAGCAGCACGGGACACTCTTACAATGAGCAGTTCTTC
>NA|TRBV11-2|TRBJ2-7|NA
CASCLDKFGEQYF
TGTGCCAGCTGCTTGGACAAGTTTGGCGAGCAGTACTTC
>TRBD2|TRBV7-2|TRBJ2-7|NA
CASSISGGTYEQYF
TGTGCCAGCAGCATTAGCGGGGGGACCTACGAGCAGTACTTC
>TRBD1|TRBV3-1/TRBV3-2|TRBJ1-1|NA
CASSPDPGQANTEAFF
TGTGCCAGCAGCCCCGATCCGGGACAGGCGAACACTGAAGCTTTCTTT
>NA|TRBV7-2|TRBJ2-7|NA
CASSLWGAYEQYF
TGTGCCAGCAGCTTATGGGGGGCCTACGAGCAGTACTTC
>NA|TRBV7-7|TRBJ2-2|NA
CASSLRGNTGELFF
TGTGCCAGCAGCTTACGGGGGAACACCGGGGAGCTGTTTTTT
>TRBD1|TRBV7-2|TRBJ2-7|NA
CASSLALTGVGEQYF
TGTGCCAGCAGCTTAGCTCTAACAGGGGTAGGCGAGCAGTACTTC
>TRBD1|TRBV4-1|TRBJ1-3|NA
CASSQGTGLVSGNTIYF
TGCGCCAGCAGCCAGGGGACAGGGCTCGTCTCTGGAAACACCATATATTTT
>NA|TRBV12-3/TRBV12-4|TRBJ1-4|NA
CASSTGLSEKLFF
TGTGCCAGCAGTACAGGGTTAAGCGAAAAACTGTTTTTT
>NA|TRBV7-2|TRBJ2-5|NA
CASSLGAGQETQYF
TGTGCCAGCAGCTTAGGTGCGGGACAAGAGACCCAGTACTTC
>NA|TRBV4-3|TRBJ1-3|few
CASSQDMGGSGNTIYF
TGCGCCAGCAGCCAAGATATGGGGGGCTCTGGAAACACCATATATTTT
>NA|TRBV21-1|TRBJ1-1|NA
CARLQGPEAFF
TGTGCCAGACTACAGGGGCCTGAAGCTTTCTTT
>TRBD1|TRBV28|TRBJ1-2|NA
CASSTGVHGYTF
TGTGCCAGCTCTACAGGGGTCCACGGCTACACCTTC
>TRBD2|TRBV5-6|TRBJ2-2|NA
CASSRLAGTGELFF
TGTGCCAGCAGCCGACTAGCGGGGACCGGGGAGCTGTTTTTT
>TRBD2|TRBV7-9|TRBJ2-3|NA
CASSLIAGGLADTQYF
TGTGCCAGCAGCTTAATAGCGGGGGGGCTGGCGGATACGCAGTATTTT
>NA|TRBV6-5|TRBJ1-1|NA
CASSKGQQGHTEAFF
TGTGCCAGCAGCAAAGGACAGCAGGGACACACTGAAGCTTTCTTT
>NA|TRBV5-1|TRBJ1-3|NA
CASSLSGSSGNTIYF
TGCGCCAGCAGCTTATCGGGGAGCTCTGGAAACACCATATATTTT
>TRBD1|TRBV27|TRBJ2-2|NA
CASSASGTANTGELFF
TGTGCCAGCAGTGCCTCCGGGACAGCGAACACCGGGGAGCTGTTTTTT
>NA|TRBV18|TRBJ2-7|NA
CASSQLGRSSYEQYF
TGTGCCAGCTCCCAGTTGGGCAGATCCTCCTACGAGCAGTACTTC
>NA|TRBV7-9|TRBJ2-7|NA
CASSLATGWTYEQYF
TGTGCCAGCAGCTTAGCCACAGGGTGGACCTACGAGCAGTACTTC
>TRBD1|TRBV27|TRBJ1-1|NA
CASSWTGGMNTEAFF
TGTGCCAGCAGTTGGACAGGGGGCATGAACACTGAAGCTTTCTTT
>NA|TRBV7-9|TRBJ2-3|once
CASSGRLGGASGDTQYF
TGTGCCAGCAGTGGGAGGTTAGGCGGGGCGTCCGGAGATACGCAGTATTTT
>NA|TRBV7-8|TRBJ2-3|NA
CASSALGGGLTDTQYF
TGTGCCAGCAGCGCCTTAGGGGGGGGACTGACAGATACGCAGTATTTT
>NA|TRBV5-1|TRBJ1-1|NA
CASSPGTSNTEAFF
TGCGCCAGCAGCCCAGGGACTTCGAACACTGAAGCTTTCTTT
>NA|TRBV4-3|TRBJ1-1|NA
CASRTGGANTEAFF
TGCGCCAGCAGAACTGGGGGGGCGAACACTGAAGCTTTCTTT
>NA|TRBV5-4|TRBJ1-4|NA
CASSPGGPKEKLFF
TGTGCCAGCAGCCCGGGGGGACCGAAAGAAAAACTGTTTTTT
>TRBD2|TRBV7-2|TRBJ2-3|NA
CASSLGASGGTDTQYF
TGTGCCAGCAGCTTAGGGGCTAGCGGGGGCACAGATACGCAGTATTTT
>NA|TRBV29-1|TRBJ1-2|NA
CSVDSNLNYGYTF
TGCAGCGTCGACTCCAACCTGAACTATGGCTACACCTTC
>TRBD1|TRBV5-6|TRBJ2-7|NA
CASSLAGQGYEQYF
TGTGCCAGCAGCTTGGCCGGACAGGGCTACGAGCAGTACTTC
>TRBD1|TRBV5-1|TRBJ2-5|NA
CASSFNRGSGETQYF
TGCGCCAGCAGCTTCAACAGGGGATCAGGGGAGACCCAGTACTTC
>NA|TRBV2|TRBJ1-6|NA
CASSEALWANSPLHF
TGTGCCAGCAGTGAAGCGCTTTGGGCTAATTCACCCCTCCACTTT
>NA|TRBV27|TRBJ2-7|NA
CASSALPLAYEQYF
TGTGCCAGCAGTGCCCTACCCCTGGCCTACGAGCAGTACTTC
>TRBD1|TRBV11-2|TRBJ2-3|NA
CASSRNAGTGGNTDTQYF
TGTGCCAGCAGTCGCAACGCCGGGACAGGGGGGAACACAGATACGCAGTATTTT
>NA|TRBV30|TRBJ1-1|NA
CAWSVTGGDTEAFF
TGTGCCTGGAGTGTAACGGGAGGGGACACTGAAGCTTTCTTT
>TRBD2|TRBV7-3|TRBJ2-2|once
CASSPERGATGELFF
TGTGCCAGCAGCCCAGAGCGGGGGGCGACCGGGGAGCTGTTTTTT
>TRBD1|TRBV28|TRBJ2-5|NA
CASRAGTGIQETQYF
TGTGCCAGCAGAGCCGGGACAGGCATCCAAGAGACCCAGTACTTC
>NA|TRBV19|TRBJ1-5|NA
CASSSSGNEPQHF
TGTGCCAGTAGTAGTTCAGGGAATGAGCCCCAGCATTTT